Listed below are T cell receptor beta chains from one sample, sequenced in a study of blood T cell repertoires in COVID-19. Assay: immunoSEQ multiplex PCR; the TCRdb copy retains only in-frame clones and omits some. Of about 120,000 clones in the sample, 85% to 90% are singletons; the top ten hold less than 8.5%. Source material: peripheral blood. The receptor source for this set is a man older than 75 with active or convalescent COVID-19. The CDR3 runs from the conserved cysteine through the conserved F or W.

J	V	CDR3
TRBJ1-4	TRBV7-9	CASSLGPQAGLEKLFF
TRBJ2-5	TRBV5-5	CASSLGPLGGQETQYF
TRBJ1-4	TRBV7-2	CASSLQSSQINEKLFF
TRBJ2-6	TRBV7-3	CASSSQAGAGANVLTF
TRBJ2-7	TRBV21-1	CASSGLELADPYEQYF
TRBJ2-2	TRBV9	CASSVVTSGGTGELFF
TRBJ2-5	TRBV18	CASSPVAGAGETQYF
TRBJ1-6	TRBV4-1	CASSQVRDSPLHF
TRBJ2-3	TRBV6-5	CASSYPGRDTQYF
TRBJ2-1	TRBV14	CASEPRTLIYNEQFF
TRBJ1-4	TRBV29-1	CSGRQGDGKLFF
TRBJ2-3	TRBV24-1	CATSDPLSGRATDTQYF
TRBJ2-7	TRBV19	CASSPGTGEGRQYF
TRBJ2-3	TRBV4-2	CASSQDLGRAPDTQYF
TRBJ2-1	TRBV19	CASSVPRPGQGSYNEQFF
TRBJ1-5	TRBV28	CASSSTRRGNQPQHF
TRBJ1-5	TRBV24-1	CATSETGVGNQPQHF
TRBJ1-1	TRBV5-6	CASSLAGTAEAFF
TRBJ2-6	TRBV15	CATRVGGSLGANVLTF
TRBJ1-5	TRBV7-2	CASSLAANQPQHF
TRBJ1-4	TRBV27	CASSYTTNEKLFF
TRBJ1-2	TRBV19	CASSIPTWDSYNYGYTF
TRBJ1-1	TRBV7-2	CASSTGSLNTEAFF
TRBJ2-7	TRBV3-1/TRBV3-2	CASSQDFRDRGGQYF
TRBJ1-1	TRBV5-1	CASSLQTGEEAFF
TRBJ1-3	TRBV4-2	CASSQEGEGRNTIYF
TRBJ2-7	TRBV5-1	CASSLEGRGTYEQYF
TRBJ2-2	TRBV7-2	CASSKTGANTGELFF
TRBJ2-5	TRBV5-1	CASSPTRPTETQYF
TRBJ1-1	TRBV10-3	CAISDRTGTEAFF
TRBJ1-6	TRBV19	CASSIGQGASSPLHF
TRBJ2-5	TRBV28	CASSLQGAGETQYF
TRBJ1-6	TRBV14	CASSRDRGNSPLHF
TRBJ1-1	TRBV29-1	CSVPTRGTGGVWTNTEAFF
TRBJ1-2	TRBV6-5	CASNSPSGQGHGYTF
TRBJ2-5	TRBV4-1	CALNPGTSGVLETQYF
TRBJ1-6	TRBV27	CASSLTPPSGGLSYNSPLHF
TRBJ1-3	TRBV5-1	CASSLGQGASGNTIYF
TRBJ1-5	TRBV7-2	CASSPTGQKNQPQHF
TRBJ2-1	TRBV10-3	CAISESTSGRGNEQFF
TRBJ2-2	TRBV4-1	CASSQDRRGPTGIGELFF
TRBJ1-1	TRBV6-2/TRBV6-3	CASSYVDSWGTEAFF